This entry features one TCR beta chain sequence. Its antigen is still unknown. These data originate in a study of T cell responses to AZD1222 COVID-19 vaccine. Background on the study: Analyses pooled second doses at about 4 or about 12 weeks. Study-level findings and limits: Reports indicate that nearly half of spike-specific TCRs are directed at unmutated variant regions. The donor group comprised mostly white British people and more females; the analysis possibly underestimated clonal diversity. The study sampled repertoires only after the peak T cell response.

Generated by immunoSEQ multiplex PCR, the TCRdb table keeps only in-frame clones and is missing some. There are 150,000 or so clones in the sample; 90% occur only once, and 1.5% to 2% lies in the top ten. CDR1 and CDR2 from the germline V gene are DFQATT and SNEGSKA (reference sequence). Trimming cost V 3 bases and J 5 bases, with 11 bases left between them. This CDR3 has 12 amino acids. The V gene is TRBV20-1, the J gene TRBJ2-7; the D is unclear. This sequence originates from an adult in good health. Specimen: peripheral blood, collected on day 0 of AZD1222 vaccination. The CDR3 region is CSASIKPDEQYF. The CDR3 region has the DNA TGCAGTGCTAGTATCAAGCCGGACGAGCAGTACTTC.